These 17 T cell receptor beta chains were sequenced from one sample in a study of early T cells in non-severe SARS-CoV-2 infection (TCRdb year 2021). Libraries came from 5' RACE. Sequencer: NextSeq 500. Starting from the raw public reads, TCRdb applied fastp trimming at Q25, assembled clones with MiXCR and retained in-frame beta chains. Rows with a matching CDR3 protein are joined into one entry that keeps the most common DNA and genes. For this sample there are approximately 69,000 distinct CDR3 sequences; around 12% appear just once. The ten largest clonotypes hold 2.7% of the sample. This material consisted of whole blood, taken at baseline. Receptors were obtained from an adult who was a healthcare worker with PCR-confirmed SARS-CoV-2 infection or an uninfected control (not recorded which).

This clonotype was found many times. The chain employs TRBV7-6 and TRBJ2-5, with D possibly being TRBD2 (6 bases). V lost 2 bases to trimming and J lost 2 bases, with 9 bases between them. Germline CDR1 reads SGHVS; CDR2 reads FNYEAQ. This CDR3 contains 14 residues. CDR3 coding DNA: TGTGCCAGCAGCTTATTAGGGAGGCAAGAGACCCAGTACTTC. The encoded protein is CASSLLGRQETQYF. Full variable domain (remainder filled in from reference TRBV7-6 and TRBJ2-5): GAGVSQSPRYKVTKRGQDVALRCDPISGHVSLYWYRQALGQGPEFLTYFNYEAQQDKSGLPNDRFSAERPEGSISTLTIQRTEQRDSAMYRCASSLLGRQETQYFGPGTRLLVL.

This clonotype was detected only a few times. The rearrangement links TRBV20-1 to TRBJ1-5; D perhaps matches TRBD1 (5 bases). Per germline, CDR1 DFQATT and CDR2 SNEGSKA (reference sequence). The CDR3 loop spans 14 amino acids. V was pared by 2 bases and J by 3 bases, with 11 bases between. The CDR3 DNA follows: TGCAGTGCTAGACGACAGACCTTCAATCAGCCCCAGCATTTT. This gives the protein CSARRQTFNQPQHF.

This clonotype was observed a few times. This rearrangement joins TRBV28 to TRBJ1-2; TRBD1 might be the D (6 bases). The germline gives CDR1 MDHEN, CDR2 SYDVKM. CDR3 length: 14 residues. V was clipped by 2 bases and J by 4 bases, with 11 bases between them. CDR3 coding DNA: TGTGCCAGCAGTTTAGGGGGGGCAGGCTATGGCTACACCTTC. This codes for CASSLGGAGYGYTF.

The CDR3 region has the DNA TGTGCCAGCCAGGACGCTGGTCCATACGAGCAGTACTTC. It translates to CASQDAGPYEQYF. V is TRBV7-2 and J is TRBJ2-7, with unresolved D. Germline V gene data show CDR1 as SGHTA and CDR2 as FQGNSA. The CDR3 covers 13 residues. V gave up 8 bases and J gave up 4 bases, with 15 bases separating them.

This clonotype was observed many times. The chain carries TRBV14 and TRBJ2-3; no definite D call. Trimming took 4 bases from V and 2 from J, leaving 19 bases between them. This CDR3 is 17 amino acids long. CDR1 is SGHDN, CDR2 FVKESK, per germline. The chain's CDR3 is CASSRSLGVTYTDTQYF. In DNA, the CDR3 is TGTGCCAGCAGCCGCTCGCTCGGAGTCACTTACACAGATACGCAGTATTTT.

This clonotype has ten or more counts. V and J are TRBV7-2 and TRBJ1-2; a weak D match, TRBD1 (6 bases). CDR1 is SGHTA and CDR2 is FQGNSA in the germline V gene. Trimming took 3 bases from V and 4 from J, leaving 15 bases between them. The CDR3 is made up of 15 amino acids. The DNA for the CDR3 is TGTGCCAGCAGCTTGTCCCCACAGGGAGGCTATGGCTACACCTTC. Its protein product is CASSLSPQGGYGYTF.

V gene TRBV7-9 combines with J gene TRBJ1-3; possibly TRBD1 for D (6 bases). Between the trimmed V and J ends, which lost 3 bases and 6 bases, there was a span of 18 bases. Germline CDR1 reads SEHNR; CDR2 reads FQNEAQ (reference sequence). This CDR3 comprises 16 residues. The CDR3 region is CASSFSRGEAENTIYF. CDR3 nucleotide sequence: TGTGCCAGCAGCTTCAGCAGGGGCGAAGCTGAAAACACCATATATTTT.

The chain combines TRBV2 with TRBJ2-1; 8 positions match TRBD2. Trimming cost V 11 bases and J 7 bases; bases outside gene matches: 10. This CDR3 spans 13 amino acids. Per the germline V gene, CDR1 is SNHLY and CDR2 is FYNNEI. Written as DNA, the CDR3 is TGTGCCGGGTCCGGGGGGGCCTCTAATGAGCAGTTCTTC. Protein product: CAGSGGASNEQFF.

The chain is built from TRBV15 and TRBJ1-4; D is undetermined. CDR1 and CDR2 from the germline V gene are LNHNV and YYDKDF (reference sequence). The CDR3 has 12 residues. Trimming pared 4 bases from V and 4 bases from J, leaving 4 bases between. The CDR3 sequence is CATSTFNEKLFF. The CDR3 DNA reads TGTGCCACCAGCACATTTAATGAAAAACTGTTTTTT.

This clonotype was seen a handful of times. The chain links TRBV12-3 or TRBV12-4 to TRBJ1-1, with D unresolved. The CDR3 extends over 17 amino acids. V was shortened by 5 bases and J by 0 bases, with 19 bases between the two germline ends. In nucleotides, the CDR3 is TGTGCCAGCAGTACCCATCCGGGTGAGAACATGAACACTGAAGCTTTCTTT. Translating gives CASSTHPGENMNTEAFF.

The chain combines TRBV12-3 or TRBV12-4 with TRBJ2-5, with TRBD1 matching over 7 bases. V lost 1 base, J lost 4 bases, and 6 bases stayed unmatched. The CDR3 is made up of 15 amino acids. The CDR3 sequence is CASSLEGAPGETQYF. Written as DNA, the CDR3 is TGTGCCAGCAGTTTAGAGGGGGCCCCCGGAGAGACCCAGTACTTC.

Only a few counts were recorded for this clonotype. The chain uses TRBV4-1 and TRBJ1-3, with 8 positions matching TRBD1. The CDR3 extends over 15 amino acids. Germline assignment: CDR1 MGHRA and CDR2 YSYEKL. Trimming removed 6 bases from V and 6 bases from J; junction bases left unmatched: 10. CDR3 in amino acids: CASSFTGGVENTIYF. CDR3 coding DNA: TGCGCCAGCAGTTTCACAGGGGGTGTAGAAAACACCATATATTTT.

The gene calls are TRBV5-1 and TRBJ2-7; 8 bases are a match to TRBD1. Germline V lookup: CDR1 SGHRS, CDR2 YFSETQ. With V trimmed by 2 bases and J by 6 bases, 16 bases remained unmatched. The CDR3 is made up of 17 amino acids. The CDR3 protein is CASSLLLIGQGVGEQYF. The CDR3 bases are TGCGCCAGCAGCTTACTATTAATTGGACAGGGCGTCGGCGAGCAGTACTTC. The full variable domain, with the rest looked up from reference TRBV5-1 and TRBJ2-7, is KAGVTQTPRYLIKTRGQQVTLSCSPISGHRSVSWYQQTPGQGLQFLFEYFSETQRNKGNFPGRFSGRQFSNSRSEMNVSTLELGDSALYLCASSLLLIGQGVGEQYFGPGTRLTVT.

The rearrangement joins TRBV7-6 to TRBJ2-2; perhaps TRBD1 as D (5 bases). The CDR3 spans 17 residues. V shed 0 bases and J shed 0 bases, with 11 bases lying between them. Germline loops: CDR1 SGHVS, CDR2 FNYEAQ. CDR3 nucleotides: TGTGCCAGCAGCTTAGCGCTAAGGGGCCCGAACACCGGGGAGCTGTTTTTT. It encodes CASSLALRGPNTGELFF.

The genes are TRBV3-1 and TRBJ2-2; D gene uncertain. V shed 0 bases and J shed 0 bases, with 11 bases lying between them. Per germline, CDR1 LGHDT and CDR2 YNNKEL (reference sequence). This CDR3 spans 17 amino acids. The DNA for the CDR3 is TGTGCCAGCAGCCAAGACCCCCGAGTCTCGAACACCGGGGAGCTGTTTTTT. This translates into CASSQDPRVSNTGELFF.

The gene calls are TRBV4-1 and TRBJ2-2; 7 nucleotides align to TRBD1. CDR3 length: 16 residues. V shed 2 bases and J 3 bases; nucleotides not matched to a gene: 6. CDR1 is MGHRA and CDR2 is YSYEKL in the germline V gene. CDR3 in DNA: TGCGCCAGCAGCCAACCGCACAGGGGCTACACCGGGGAGCTGTTTTTT. The encoded protein is CASSQPHRGYTGELFF.

V gene TRBV11-2 combines with J gene TRBJ2-7; D unresolved. CDR3 length: 13 residues. In germline, CDR1 is SGHAT, CDR2 FQNNGV. The V end was cut by 8 bases, the J end by 6 bases, with 17 bases between. CDR3 sequence: CASGKGLYPEQYF. The CDR3 DNA follows: TGTGCCAGCGGAAAGGGCCTATATCCCGAGCAGTACTTC.